These 17 T cell receptor beta chains share one sample of origin, sequenced in a study of T cells in localized non-small cell lung cancer. Some clones are missing from TCRdb's copy, which holds only in-frame ones; the method was immunoSEQ multiplex PCR. The sample has over a thousand clones, 20% to 25% seen once. Specimen: normal lung tissue next to the tumor, collected before any cancer treatment. The receptors were sampled from a man aged 35-75 years with stage III squamous cell lung carcinoma.

The chain couples TRBV5-1 to TRBJ2-1; weak D call: TRBD1 (7 bases). Trimming cost V 4 bases and J 0 bases, with 14 bases left between them. From germline, CDR1 is SGHRS and CDR2 YFSETQ. The length of the CDR3 is 16 residues. CDR3 amino acids: CASSAGGLLSYNEQFF. The CDR3 DNA is TGCGCCAGCAGCGCAGGGGGACTTCTCTCCTACAATGAGCAGTTCTTC.

This chain joins TRBV18 and TRBJ1-2, with unresolved D. CDR1 and CDR2 from the germline V gene are KGHSH and LQKENI. This CDR3 spans 16 amino acids. The V end was cut by 0 bases, the J end by 0 bases, with 11 bases between. The DNA for the CDR3 is TGTGCCAGCTCACCACCGGGTGCGGTAGCTAACTATGGCTACACCTTC. It yields the protein CASSPPGAVANYGYTF.

This clone is large within its sample. The chain couples TRBV19 to TRBJ1-1, with D uncertain. Germline CDR1 is LNHDA and CDR2 is SQIVND (reference sequence). This CDR3 is 14 amino acids long. The germline V and J ends were trimmed by 6 bases and 1 base, with 12 bases remaining between them. CDR3 region: CASRVAAKNTEAFF. DNA of the CDR3: TGTGCCAGTAGAGTTGCAGCAAAGAACACTGAAGCTTTCTTT.

A few counts support this clone. The rearrangement links TRBV25-1 to TRBJ1-1; the D is unclear. The CDR3 covers 15 residues. Germline CDR1 is MGHDK and CDR2 is SYGVNS. Trimming left V 3 bases short and J 8 bases short, with 19 bases between. The CDR3 bases are TGTGCCAGCAGTGATTCTTTGATGGGTAACTTAGAAGCTTTCTTT. It yields the protein CASSDSLMGNLEAFF.

The V gene is TRBV10-3, the J gene TRBJ1-4; TRBD1 aligns across 10 bases. Germline-derived CDR1 and CDR2 are ENHRY and SYGVKD. V lost 0 bases, J lost 7 bases, and 5 bases stayed unmatched. The CDR3 contains 16 residues. The CDR3 DNA sequence: TGTGCCATCAGTGAGTCCTCCGGGACAGGGGCTGAAAAACTGTTTTTT. Its translation: CAISESSGTGAEKLFF.

V is TRBV30 and J is TRBJ1-6; D perhaps matches TRBD1 (5 bases). V was shortened by 1 base and J by 10 bases, with 20 bases between the two germline ends. This CDR3 is 16 amino acids long. Germline-derived CDR1 and CDR2 are GTSNPN and SVGIG (reference sequence). Here the CDR3 DNA reads TGTGCCTGGAGTGCCCTCGGCAGGGAGATGGGATCACCCCTCCACTTT. It encodes CAWSALGREMGSPLHF.

The chain is built from TRBV28 and TRBJ2-5, with D possibly being TRBD1 (5 bases). CDR1 is MDHEN, CDR2 SYDVKM, per germline. V gave up 8 bases and J gave up 1 base, with 20 bases separating them. CDR3 length: 16 amino acids. The CDR3 reads CASDRGPDQPQETQYF. CDR3 DNA sequence: TGTGCCAGCGACAGAGGACCCGACCAGCCCCAAGAGACCCAGTACTTC.

The chain combines TRBV28 with TRBJ2-1; D is perhaps TRBD1 (6 bases). Trimming pared 2 bases from V and 5 bases from J, leaving 10 bases between. Germline CDR1 is MDHEN and CDR2 is SYDVKM. The CDR3 contains 14 residues. The CDR3 loop is CASSLTGSHNEQFF. DNA of the CDR3: TGTGCCAGCAGTTTAACAGGGAGCCACAATGAGCAGTTCTTC.

V usage is TRBV28 and J usage is TRBJ2-7, with 9 bases lining up with TRBD1. Germline values: CDR1 MDHEN, CDR2 SYDVKM. There are 14 residues in the CDR3. Unmatched junction bases numbered 2, after V lost 2 bases and J lost 3 bases. CDR3 nucleotides: TGTGCCAGCAGTTTAGGACAGGGGTACTACGAGCAGTACTTC. Translating gives CASSLGQGYYEQYF.

This clone was detected only a few times. The chain joins TRBV11-3 to TRBJ1-1, with 7 bases that match TRBD1. This CDR3 region has 14 residues. V was clipped by 4 bases and J by 6 bases; unmatched bases: 8. Germline lookup yields CDR1 SGHNT and CDR2 YENEEA. In nucleotides, the CDR3 is TGTGCCAGCAGCTCGAGACAGGGCCACGCTGAAGCTTTCTTT. Encoded protein: CASSSRQGHAEAFF.

The chain recombines TRBV30 with TRBJ1-3; D is perhaps TRBD1 (5 bases). Germline CDR1 and CDR2: GTSNPN and SVGIG (reference sequence). The CDR3 totals 14 residues. V lost 1 base, J lost 2 bases, and 9 bases lay in between. The CDR3 coding sequence is TGTGCCTGGAGTGCGGGCAGGGCTGGAAACACCATATATTTT. Protein product: CAWSAGRAGNTIYF.

By frequency in the sample, this clone is medium-sized. The rearrangement joins TRBV11-3 to TRBJ1-1, with TRBD1 matching over 9 bases. The CDR3 contains 14 residues. J gave up 4 bases and V 5 bases, and 5 bases lay outside the gene matches. Germline V CDR1 and CDR2: SGHNT, YENEEA. DNA of the CDR3: TGTGCCAGCAGCCAACAGGGGGCGCGCACTGAAGCTTTCTTT. It specifies CASSQQGARTEAFF.

By proportion, this clone is large. This CDR3 is CASSYPVDGYTF. In nucleotides, the CDR3 is TGTGCCAGCAGTTACCCCGTAGATGGCTACACCTTC. The chain uses TRBV6-8 and TRBJ1-2; D remains ambiguous. V was clipped by 2 bases and J by 6 bases, with 7 bases between them. Looked up from germline, CDR1 is MNHGY and CDR2 is SAAAGT. The CDR3 sequence is 12 residues long.

In its sample, this clone was seen a few times. The gene calls are TRBV19 and TRBJ2-1; D may match TRBD1 or TRBD2 (5 bases each). V was shortened by 3 bases and J by 7 bases, with 10 bases between the two germline ends. Germline CDR1 and CDR2: LNHDA and SQIVND (reference sequence). This CDR3 is built from 13 residues. CDR3 protein: CASSIWGSNEQFF. The CDR3 DNA is TGTGCCAGTAGTATCTGGGGGTCGAATGAGCAGTTCTTC.

The chain has TRBV28 and TRBJ1-2; perhaps TRBD1 as D (5 bases). Trimming took off 7 bases at V and 2 bases at J, with 8 bases between the two ends. CDR3 length equals 12 residues. Germline CDR1 reads MDHEN; CDR2 reads SYDVKM. CDR3 in amino acids: CASTGDNYGYTF. CDR3 nucleotides: TGTGCCAGCACCGGGGACAACTATGGCTACACCTTC.

In this sample, this clone turned up a few times. The chain couples TRBV19 to TRBJ2-2, with a tentative D call TRBD1 (6 bases). V was shortened by 5 bases and J by 7 bases, with 17 bases between the two germline ends. In germline, CDR1 is LNHDA, CDR2 SQIVND (reference sequence). This CDR3 spans 15 amino acids. The CDR3 sequence is CASSPDTGSGGELFF. For the CDR3, the DNA is TGTGCCAGTAGTCCGGACACAGGGTCCGGCGGGGAGCTGTTTTTT. Full variable domain (remainder filled in from reference TRBV19 and TRBJ2-2): DGGITQSPKYLFRKEGQNVTLSCEQNLNHDAMYWYRQDPGQGLRLIYYSQIVNDFQKGDIAEGYSVSREKKESFPLTVTSAQKNPTAFYLCASSPDTGSGGELFFGEGSRLTVL.

The V and J genes are TRBV19 and TRBJ1-1, with D tentatively TRBD1 (5 bases). The CDR3 extends over 14 amino acids. V was clipped by 3 bases and J by 1 base, with 9 bases between them. CDR1 is LNHDA and CDR2 is SQIVND in the germline V gene (reference sequence). The CDR3 DNA reads TGTGCCAGTAGTATCGACAGAACGAACACTGAAGCTTTCTTT. Translating it yields CASSIDRTNTEAFF. Full variable domain (remainder filled in from reference TRBV19 and TRBJ1-1): DGGITQSPKYLFRKEGQNVTLSCEQNLNHDAMYWYRQDPGQGLRLIYYSQIVNDFQKGDIAEGYSVSREKKESFPLTVTSAQKNPTAFYLCASSIDRTNTEAFFGQGTRLTVV.